These 11 T cell receptor beta chains were sequenced from one sample in a study of blood T cells in healthy people across ages. The authors ran a second PCR of about 7 to 12 cycles using a sample-barcoded 5' primer and a J-beta primer mix. Using its own MiXCR run on the 5' RACE reads, TCRdb lists one record per CDR3 protein. The table records more than 800,000 distinct CDR3 sequences, 25% to 30% of them present only once. Sequences were obtained from blood. The origin of the receptors is a woman older than 75 in good health.

This clonotype was picked up a small number of times. This chain joins TRBV4-1 and TRBJ2-3, with 8 bases that match TRBD2. The V gene end was trimmed by 6 bases and the J gene end by 4 bases; junction bases not matched to a gene: 27. Germline assignment: CDR1 MGHRA and CDR2 YSYEKL. The CDR3 is 21 residues long. The CDR3 is CASRNSGGGIYPAGGADTQYF. For the CDR3, the DNA is TGCGCCAGCAGAAATTCCGGAGGGGGTATATACCCCGCGGGGGGCGCAGATACGCAGTATTTT.

The chain is built from TRBV6-6 and TRBJ1-2, with 8 bases aligning to TRBD1. Germline CDR1 and CDR2: MNHNY and SVGAGI (reference sequence). The junction had 9 bases not matched to a gene; V was cut back by 0 bases and J by 6 bases. The CDR3 spans 16 residues. Here the CDR3 DNA reads TGTGCCAGCAGTTACTCCGTTGGACAGGGAGAAAATGGCTACACCTTC. Amino acid sequence: CASSYSVGQGENGYTF.

This clonotype showed up many times. The chain employs TRBV6-5 and TRBJ1-4; tentative D call: TRBD1 (6 bases). CDR3 length: 16 amino acids. CDR1 and CDR2 from the germline V gene are MNHEY and SVGAGI. Trimming took 2 bases from V and 5 from J, leaving 15 bases between them. Written as DNA, the CDR3 is TGTGCCAGCAGTTACGGGTTTACAGGGAGGAATGAAAAACTGTTTTTT. Its translation: CASSYGFTGRNEKLFF.

This clonotype was seen at least ten times. The J gene is TRBJ2-1, the V gene TRBV5-1; D assignment may be TRBD1 or TRBD2 (5 bases each). CDR3 length: 14 amino acids. The germline V and J ends were trimmed by 2 bases and 3 bases, with 9 bases remaining between them. The V gene's germline CDR1 is SGHRS and CDR2 YFSETQ. This chain's CDR3 is CASSLGTFYNEQFF. The CDR3 coding sequence is TGCGCCAGCAGCTTAGGGACGTTCTACAATGAGCAGTTCTTC.

This clonotype was counted between two and nine times. The chain joins TRBV11-2 to TRBJ1-2; possibly TRBD1 for D (5 bases). Trimming left V 11 bases short and J 0 bases short, with 19 bases between. There are 15 residues in the CDR3. Germline V gives CDR1 SGHAT, CDR2 FQNNGV. CDR3 loop: CASQVTDLANYGYTF. CDR3 bases: TGTGCCTCACAGGTCACAGACTTAGCTAACTATGGCTACACCTTC. Full variable domain (missing parts from reference TRBV11-2 and TRBJ1-2): EAGVAQSPRYKIIEKRQSVAFWCNPISGHATLYWYQQILGQGPKLLIQFQNNGVVDDSQLPKDRFSAERLKGVDSTLKIQPAKLEDSAVYLCASQVTDLANYGYTFGSGTRLTVV.

The table lists this clonotype with a few counts. This chain links TRBV6-2 or TRBV6-3 with TRBJ2-6; no clear D gene. Trimming pared 5 bases from V and 0 bases from J, leaving 11 bases between. The CDR3 totals 16 residues. CDR1 and CDR2 (germline): MNHEY, SVGEGT. CDR3 sequence reads: CASSQPKISGANVLTF. DNA of the CDR3: TGTGCCAGCAGTCAACCGAAGATCTCTGGGGCCAACGTCCTGACTTTC.

The table lists this clonotype with many counts. The chain combines TRBV12-3 or TRBV12-4 with TRBJ2-1, with D maybe TRBD1 (5 bases). Trimming removed 3 bases from V and 0 bases from J, with 12 bases in between. The CDR3 covers 16 residues. The CDR3 region is CASSFSGRVSYNEQFF. CDR3 DNA sequence: TGTGCCAGCAGTTTTTCGGGCAGGGTCTCCTACAATGAGCAGTTCTTC.

This chain links TRBV20-1 with TRBJ1-4; TRBD1 aligns across 8 bases. This CDR3 is built from 14 residues. Trimming removed 6 bases from V and 7 bases from J; junction bases left unmatched: 10. The germline V gene has CDR1 DFQATT and CDR2 SNEGSKA (reference sequence). Here the CDR3 reads CSALPGQGGEKLFF. The CDR3 DNA reads TGCAGTGCCCTACCTGGACAGGGAGGTGAAAAACTGTTTTTT.

In its sample, this clonotype was seen many times. The chain carries TRBV7-2 and TRBJ2-1; D perhaps matches TRBD2 (5 bases). Germline CDR1 and CDR2: SGHTA and FQGNSA. The CDR3 is 16 amino acids. Trimming removed 2 bases from V and 1 base from J, with 12 bases in between. CDR3 residues: CASSLIGSGSYNEQFF. In DNA, the CDR3 is TGTGCCAGCAGCTTAATCGGCAGCGGATCCTACAATGAGCAGTTCTTC.

This chain connects TRBV30 to TRBJ2-4, with D uncertain. The CDR3 totals 13 residues. V lost 3 bases, J lost 0 bases, and 6 bases lay in between. The germline V gene encodes CDR1 GTSNPN and CDR2 SVGIG (reference sequence). The CDR3 nucleotides read TGTGCCTGGAGGGTCGAAGCCAAAAACATTCAGTACTTC. This sequence encodes CAWRVEAKNIQYF.

This clonotype showed up just a few times. This chain links TRBV5-1 with TRBJ1-1; 9 nucleotides agree with TRBD1. This CDR3 is built from 15 residues. After removal of 2 bases from V and 1 base from J, the junction contained 3 bases not matched to a gene. Germline lookup yields CDR1 SGHRS and CDR2 YFSETQ. The CDR3 region is CASSLHRGPNTEAFF. The CDR3 bases are TGCGCCAGCAGCTTACACAGGGGGCCGAACACTGAAGCTTTCTTT.